A single sample gave rise to the 3 T cell receptor beta chains below, sequenced in a study of tumor-infiltrating lymphocytes in primary liver carcinoma. TCR beta cDNA was reverse-transcribed from 400 to 500 ng of total RNA. The reaction used a constant-region primer and ProtoScript II reverse transcriptase. It was through three nested multiplex PCR rounds of slightly modified ARM-PCR that TCR beta libraries arose. Forward primers for TRBV1-TRBV30 and a C-beta reverse primer served the first two PCR rounds, at approximately 10 cycles each. TCRdb recomputed calls from the multiplex PCR reads with MiXCR, one row per CDR3 protein. The top ten clones hold 25% to 35% of a sample with 65,000 to 80,000 distinct CDR3 sequences, over 60% of them seen once. From unsorted bulk tissue weighing roughly 19-34 mg, DNA and RNA were co-extracted. Specimen: liver tumor tissue from sampling region 4. Documented subset: tumor region T4, right-lateral pole. These receptors originate from a man aged 35-49 years with primary liver carcinoma and hepatitis B virus infection.

Concerning this clonotype itself: One junction end does not reproduce the germline sequence, and a read error may be involved. J is TRBJ2-7 and V is TRBV6-6; 13 nucleotides match TRBD2. The CDR3 contains 16 residues. The germline V gene encodes CDR1 MNHNY and CDR2 SVGAGI (reference sequence). The CDR3 DNA reads TGTGCCGGCAGTCTCACTAGCGGGAGGGGTTCCTACGAGCAGTATTTC. It is translated as CAGSLTSGRGSYEQYF.

This clonotype was detected ten times or more. The chain links TRBV6-6 to TRBJ1-1; TRBD1 matches 9 bases. V was clipped by 0 bases and J by 3 bases; unmatched bases: 5. Germline assignment: CDR1 MNHNY and CDR2 SVGAGI (reference sequence). This CDR3 contains 16 residues. The CDR3 reads CASSYSTGGVYTEAFF. Written as DNA, the CDR3 is TGTGCCAGCAGTTACTCGACAGGGGGGGTCTACACTGAAGCTTTCTTT.

V usage is TRBV5-5 and J usage is TRBJ2-7; TRBD1 or TRBD2 may be the D gene (5 bases each). The CDR3 has 14 amino acids. CDR1 and CDR2 from the germline V gene are SGHKS and YYEKEE (reference sequence). V was pared by 5 bases and J by 5 bases, with 17 bases between. CDR3 DNA sequence: TGTGCCAGCAGTCGGGGCTTACGCGGCAACGAGCAGTACTTC. It is translated as CASSRGLRGNEQYF.